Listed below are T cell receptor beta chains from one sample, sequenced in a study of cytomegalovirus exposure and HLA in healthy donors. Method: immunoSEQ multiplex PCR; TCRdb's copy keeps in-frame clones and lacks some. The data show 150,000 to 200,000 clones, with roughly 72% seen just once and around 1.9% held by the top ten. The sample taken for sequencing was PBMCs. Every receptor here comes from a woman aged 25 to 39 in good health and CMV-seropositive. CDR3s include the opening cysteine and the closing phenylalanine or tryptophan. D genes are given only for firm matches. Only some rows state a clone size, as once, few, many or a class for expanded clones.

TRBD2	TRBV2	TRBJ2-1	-	CASSGLAGGPSSYNEQFF	TGTGCCAGCAGTGGTCTAGCGGGAGGGCCGAGCTCCTACAATGAGCAGTTCTTC
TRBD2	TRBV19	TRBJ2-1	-	CASHPGLASFRNEQFF	TGTGCCAGCCACCCTGGACTAGCATCTTTTCGGAATGAGCAGTTCTTC
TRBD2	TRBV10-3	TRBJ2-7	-	CAIRDPGLAGGHIYEQYF	TGTGCCATCAGAGACCCGGGACTAGCGGGAGGGCATATCTACGAGCAGTACTTC
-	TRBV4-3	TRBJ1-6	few	CASSQDWGTNSPLHF	TGCGCCAGCAGCCAAGATTGGGGGACAAATTCACCCCTCCACTTT
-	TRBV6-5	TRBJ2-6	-	CASSYSGSGANVLTF	TGTGCCAGCAGTTACTCCGGGAGTGGGGCCAACGTCCTGACTTTC
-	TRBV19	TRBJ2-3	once	CASSDRGGRTDTQYF	TGTGCCAGTAGTGATAGGGGGGGGAGGACAGATACGCAGTATTTT
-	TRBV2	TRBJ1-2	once	CASSPAGRAYGYTF	TGTGCCAGCAGCCCCGCGGGGCGGGCCTATGGCTACACCTTC
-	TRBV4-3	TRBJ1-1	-	CASSQTRGNTEAFF	TGCGCCAGCAGCCAGACCAGGGGAAACACTGAAGCTTTCTTT
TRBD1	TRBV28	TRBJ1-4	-	CASSLDRVAEKLFF	TGTGCCAGCAGTTTAGACAGGGTGGCTGAAAAACTGTTTTTT
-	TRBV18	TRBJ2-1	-	CASSPKGNEQFF	TGTGCCAGCTCACCAAAGGGGAATGAGCAGTTCTTC
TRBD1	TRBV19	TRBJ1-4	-	CASSNKNRGTNEKLFF	TGTGCCAGTAGTAACAAGAACAGGGGGACTAATGAAAAACTGTTTTTT
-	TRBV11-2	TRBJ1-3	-	CASSSSWQERNTIYF	TGTGCCAGCAGCTCATCCTGGCAGGAAAGAAACACCATATATTTT
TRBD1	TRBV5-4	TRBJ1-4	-	CASSQDPGQANEKLFF	TGTGCCAGCAGCCAAGACCCGGGACAGGCAAATGAAAAACTGTTTTTT
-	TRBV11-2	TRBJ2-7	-	CASSLKGMDFYEQYF	TGTGCCAGCAGCTTAAAAGGTATGGACTTCTACGAGCAGTACTTC
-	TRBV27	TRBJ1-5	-	CASTLTWLGDNQPQHF	TGTGCCAGCACTCTGACTTGGCTAGGGGACAATCAGCCCCAGCATTTT
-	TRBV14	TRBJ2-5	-	CASSLQREEETQYF	TGTGCCAGCAGCCTACAAAGGGAGGAAGAGACCCAGTACTTC
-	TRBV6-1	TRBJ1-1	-	CASSSWGGRAEAFF	TGTGCCAGCAGTAGCTGGGGGGGAAGGGCTGAAGCTTTCTTT
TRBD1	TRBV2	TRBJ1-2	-	CASRAAIRDRGQYYGYTF	TGTGCCAGCAGAGCAGCGATCCGGGACAGGGGGCAGTACTATGGCTACACCTTC
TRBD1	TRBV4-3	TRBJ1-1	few	CASSQQQGRVAFF	TGCGCCAGCAGCCAACAACAGGGGCGGGTGGCTTTCTTT
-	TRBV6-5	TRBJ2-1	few	CASRGSSYNEQFF	TGTGCCAGCAGGGGGAGCTCCTACAATGAGCAGTTCTTC
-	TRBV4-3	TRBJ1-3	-	CASSQGAGSGNTIYF	TGCGCCAGCAGCCAAGGGGCGGGATCTGGAAACACCATATATTTT
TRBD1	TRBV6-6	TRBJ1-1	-	CASSSGGTEAFF	TGTGCCAGCAGTTCAGGGGGGACTGAAGCTTTCTTT
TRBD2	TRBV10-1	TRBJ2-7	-	CASSEGGLAGEQYF	TGCGCCAGCAGTGAAGGGGGACTAGCGGGCGAGCAGTACTTC
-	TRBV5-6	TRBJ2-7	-	CASSLAGSYEQYF	TGTGCCAGCAGCTTGGCAGGCTCCTACGAGCAGTACTTC
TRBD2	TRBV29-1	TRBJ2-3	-	CSVSHIAGGPTDTQYF	TGCAGCGTTTCCCACATAGCGGGGGGGCCCACAGATACGCAGTATTTT
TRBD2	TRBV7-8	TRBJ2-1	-	CASSSTSGKQFF	TGTGCCAGCAGCTCGACTAGCGGCAAGCAGTTCTTC
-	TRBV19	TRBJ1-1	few	CASSTHHRANTEAFF	TGTGCCAGTAGTACCCACCACAGGGCCAACACTGAAGCTTTCTTT
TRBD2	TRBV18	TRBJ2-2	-	CASSPLAGVTGELFF	TGTGCCAGCTCACCCCTAGCGGGAGTAACCGGGGAGCTGTTTTTT
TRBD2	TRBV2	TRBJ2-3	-	CASSGKIRLAGGRVGTDTQYF	TGTGCCAGCAGCGGGAAAATACGACTAGCGGGGGGGCGTGTCGGCACAGATACGCAGTATTTT
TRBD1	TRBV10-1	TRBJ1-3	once	CASSPDRASGNTIYF	TGCGCCAGCAGTCCCGACAGGGCCTCTGGAAACACCATATATTTT
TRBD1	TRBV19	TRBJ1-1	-	CASKEGTGTIPTEAFF	TGTGCCAGTAAAGAGGGGACAGGGACTATTCCCACTGAAGCTTTCTTT
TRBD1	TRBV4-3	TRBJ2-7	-	CASSLGQGEPYEQYF	TGCGCCAGCAGCCTAGGACAGGGTGAACCCTACGAGCAGTACTTC
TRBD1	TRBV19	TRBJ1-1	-	CASTPNPRTGQRNTEAFF	TGTGCCAGTACTCCCAACCCCCGTACGGGACAGCGAAACACTGAAGCTTTCTTT
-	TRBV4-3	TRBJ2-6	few	CASSQEVGSGANVLTF	TGCGCCAGCAGCCAAGAAGTCGGCTCTGGGGCCAACGTCCTGACTTTC
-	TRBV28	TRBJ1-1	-	CASSPPDRMNTEAFF	TGTGCCAGCAGTCCCCCGGACAGAATGAACACTGAAGCTTTCTTT
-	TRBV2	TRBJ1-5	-	CASSPLGRNQPQHF	TGTGCCAGCAGCCCCCTGGGGCGAAATCAGCCCCAGCATTTT
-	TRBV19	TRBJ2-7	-	CASSIGPGDYEQYF	TGTGCCAGTAGTATCGGCCCAGGGGACTACGAGCAGTACTTC
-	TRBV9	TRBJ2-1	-	CASSAQELASNEQFF	TGTGCCAGCAGCGCCCAAGAACTAGCCTCGAATGAGCAGTTCTTC
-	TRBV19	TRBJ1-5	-	CASSVQGWSNQPQHF	TGTGCCAGTAGTGTGCAGGGTTGGAGCAATCAGCCCCAGCATTTT
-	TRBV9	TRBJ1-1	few	CASSAVQVPNTEAFF	TGTGCCAGCAGCGCGGTACAGGTACCGAACACTGAAGCTTTCTTT
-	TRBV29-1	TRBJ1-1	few	CSGRAGGGTEAFF	TGCAGCGGCCGGGCGGGAGGCGGCACTGAAGCTTTCTTT
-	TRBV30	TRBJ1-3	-	CAWADTRNTIYF	TGTGCCTGGGCGGACACGAGAAACACCATATATTTT
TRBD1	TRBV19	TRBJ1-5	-	CASSIQGAGNQPQHF	TGTGCCAGTAGTATACAGGGGGCTGGCAATCAGCCCCAGCATTTT
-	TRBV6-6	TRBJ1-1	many	CASIHSQGPTEAFF	TGTGCCAGCATCCACTCCCAGGGCCCCACTGAAGCTTTCTTT
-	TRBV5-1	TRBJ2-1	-	CASSFTTQDEQFF	TGCGCCAGCAGTTTCACCACTCAGGATGAGCAGTTCTTC
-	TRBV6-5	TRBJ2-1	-	CASSYSWTAVYNEQFF	TGTGCCAGCAGTTACTCGTGGACAGCGGTCTACAATGAGCAGTTCTTC
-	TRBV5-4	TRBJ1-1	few	CASSSPRSQGSTEAFF	TGTGCCAGCAGCTCCCCCAGGTCACAGGGCTCGACTGAAGCTTTCTTT
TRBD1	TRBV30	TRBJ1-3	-	CAWSTQGTGGNTIYF	TGTGCCTGGAGTACCCAAGGGACAGGTGGAAACACCATATATTTT
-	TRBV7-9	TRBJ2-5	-	CASSLGLTAQYF	TGTGCCAGCAGCCTGGGACTGACGGCCCAGTACTTC
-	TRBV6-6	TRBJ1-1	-	CASRGVSEGPQAFF	TGTGCCAGCAGGGGCGTGTCGGAGGGCCCTCAAGCTTTCTTT